This TCR beta chain was identified in a study of blood T cell repertoires in COVID-19. Study context: Acute-phase and convalescent COVID-19 samples originated in the United States, Italy and Spain.

In the study's own analysis: Scientists estimated how many nucleated cells there were by amplifying reference gene primers. Clones were read by immunoSEQ multiplex PCR, and TCRdb kept only the in-frame ones, dropping some. V, J and clone size reflect that table, while D and trimming were determined from the DNA. The table lists 60,000 to 65,000 clones, around 90% of them singletons, with about 9.1% in the top ten. Trimming removed 5 bases from V and 0 bases from J, with 10 bases in between. CDR3 size: 15 residues. In germline, CDR1 is LNHDA, CDR2 SQIVND (reference sequence). The V call is TRBV19, the J call TRBJ1-4; no firm D call. The source of this sequence is a woman of 80 years or more with active COVID-19. Sequences were obtained from peripheral blood. CDR3 sequence: CASSPSGTTNEKLFF. The CDR3 DNA sequence: TGTGCCAGTAGTCCCTCGGGTACAACTAATGAAAAACTGTTTTTT.